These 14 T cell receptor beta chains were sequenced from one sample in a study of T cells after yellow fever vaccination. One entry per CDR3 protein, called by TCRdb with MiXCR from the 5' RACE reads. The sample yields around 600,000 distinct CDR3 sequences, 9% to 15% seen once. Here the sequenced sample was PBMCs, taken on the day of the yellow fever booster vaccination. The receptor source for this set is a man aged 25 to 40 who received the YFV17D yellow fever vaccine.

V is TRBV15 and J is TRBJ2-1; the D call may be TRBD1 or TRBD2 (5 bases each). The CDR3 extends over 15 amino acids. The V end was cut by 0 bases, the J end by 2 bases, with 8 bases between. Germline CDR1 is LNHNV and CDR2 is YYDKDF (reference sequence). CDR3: CATSRERGPYNEQFF. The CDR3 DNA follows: TGTGCCACCAGCAGAGAGAGGGGACCCTACAATGAGCAGTTCTTC.

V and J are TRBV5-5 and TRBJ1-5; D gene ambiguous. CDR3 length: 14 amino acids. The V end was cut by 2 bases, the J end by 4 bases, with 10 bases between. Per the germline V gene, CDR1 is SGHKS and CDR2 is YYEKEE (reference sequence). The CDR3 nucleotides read TGTGCCAGCAGCTTAGATCCCATAAATCAGCCCCAGCATTTT. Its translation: CASSLDPINQPQHF. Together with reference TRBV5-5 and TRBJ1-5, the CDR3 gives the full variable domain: DAGVTQSPTHLIKTRGQQVTLRCSPISGHKSVSWYQQVLGQGPQFIFQYYEKEERGRGNFPDRFSARQFPNYSSELNVNALLLGDSALYLCASSLDPINQPQHFGDGTRLSIL.

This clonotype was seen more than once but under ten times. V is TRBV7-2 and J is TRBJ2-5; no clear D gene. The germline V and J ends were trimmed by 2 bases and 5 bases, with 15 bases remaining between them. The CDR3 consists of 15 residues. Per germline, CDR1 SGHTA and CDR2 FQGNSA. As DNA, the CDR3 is TGTGCCAGCAGCTTAAACGCTTGGGTTCTCGAGACCCAGTACTTC. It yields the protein CASSLNAWVLETQYF.

The CDR3 bases are TGTGCCAGACGAGAGCGGGAGGTAGGCGAGCAGTACTTC. This gives the protein CARREREVGEQYF. This chain connects TRBV19 to TRBJ2-7, with 9 bases lining up with TRBD2. With V trimmed by 9 bases and J by 6 bases, 9 bases remained unmatched. The CDR3 consists of 13 residues. Germline V gene data show CDR1 as LNHDA and CDR2 as SQIVND (reference sequence). Full variable domain (rest looked up from reference TRBV19 and TRBJ2-7): DGGITQSPKYLFRKEGQNVTLSCEQNLNHDAMYWYRQDPGQGLRLIYYSQIVNDFQKGDIAEGYSVSREKKESFPLTVTSAQKNPTAFYLCARREREVGEQYFGPGTRLTVT.

The CDR3 is CASSPRLAGSNEQFF. The CDR3 DNA is TGTGCCAGCAGCCCCCGACTAGCGGGATCCAATGAGCAGTTCTTC. The chain has TRBV14 and TRBJ2-1; 11 bases match TRBD2. CDR3 size: 15 residues. With 4 bases clipped from V and 6 bases from J, the junction kept 5 bases outside the gene matches. Looked up from germline, CDR1 is SGHDN and CDR2 is FVKESK.

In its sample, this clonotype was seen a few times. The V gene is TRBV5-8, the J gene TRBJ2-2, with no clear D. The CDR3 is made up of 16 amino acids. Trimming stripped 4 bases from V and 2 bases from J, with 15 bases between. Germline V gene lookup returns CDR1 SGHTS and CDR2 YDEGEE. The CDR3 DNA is TGTGCCAGCAGCCCTGGACCGCCTCTCAACACCGGGGAGCTGTTTTTT. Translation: CASSPGPPLNTGELFF. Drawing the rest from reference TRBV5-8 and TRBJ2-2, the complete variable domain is EAGVTQSPTHLIKTRGQQATLRCSPISGHTSVYWYQQALGLGLQFLLWYDEGEERNRGNFPPRFSGRQFPNYSSELNVNALELEDSALYLCASSPGPPLNTGELFFGEGSRLTVL.

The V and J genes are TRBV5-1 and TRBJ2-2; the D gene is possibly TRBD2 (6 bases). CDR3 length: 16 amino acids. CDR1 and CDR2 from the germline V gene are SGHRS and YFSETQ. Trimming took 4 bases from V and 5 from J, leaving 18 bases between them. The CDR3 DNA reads TGCGCCAGCAGCCGCAGGGAGGTTGATGGAACCGGGGAGCTGTTTTTT. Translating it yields CASSRREVDGTGELFF. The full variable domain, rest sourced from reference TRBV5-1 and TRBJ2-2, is KAGVTQTPRYLIKTRGQQVTLSCSPISGHRSVSWYQQTPGQGLQFLFEYFSETQRNKGNFPGRFSGRQFSNSRSEMNVSTLELGDSALYLCASSRREVDGTGELFFGEGSRLTVL.

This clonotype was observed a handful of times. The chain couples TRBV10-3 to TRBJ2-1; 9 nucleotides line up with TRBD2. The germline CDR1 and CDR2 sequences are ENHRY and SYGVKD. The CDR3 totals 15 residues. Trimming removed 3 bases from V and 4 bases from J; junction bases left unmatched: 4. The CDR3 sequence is CAISEGAGGYNEQFF. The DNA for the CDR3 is TGTGCCATCAGTGAAGGAGCGGGAGGTTACAATGAGCAGTTCTTC.

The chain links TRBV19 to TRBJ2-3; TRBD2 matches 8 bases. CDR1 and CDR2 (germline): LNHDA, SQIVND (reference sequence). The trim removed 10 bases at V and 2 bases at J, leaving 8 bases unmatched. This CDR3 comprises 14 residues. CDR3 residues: CATSSSGHTDTQYF. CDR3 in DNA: TGTGCCACCTCTTCTAGCGGGCACACAGATACGCAGTATTTT. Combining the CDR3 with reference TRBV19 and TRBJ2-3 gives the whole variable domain DGGITQSPKYLFRKEGQNVTLSCEQNLNHDAMYWYRQDPGQGLRLIYYSQIVNDFQKGDIAEGYSVSREKKESFPLTVTSAQKNPTAFYLCATSSSGHTDTQYFGPGTRLTVL.

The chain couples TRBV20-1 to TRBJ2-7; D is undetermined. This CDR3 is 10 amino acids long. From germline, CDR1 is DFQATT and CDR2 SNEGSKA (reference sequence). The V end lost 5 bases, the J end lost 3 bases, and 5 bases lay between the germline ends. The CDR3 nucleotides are TGCAGTGCTCTCCTCTACGAGCAGTACTTC. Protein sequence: CSALLYEQYF.

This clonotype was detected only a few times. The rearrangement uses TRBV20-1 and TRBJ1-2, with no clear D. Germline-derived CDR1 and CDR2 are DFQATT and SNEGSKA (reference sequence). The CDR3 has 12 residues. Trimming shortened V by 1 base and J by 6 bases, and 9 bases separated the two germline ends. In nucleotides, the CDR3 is TGCAGTGCTAGAGGGACGGAGAATGGCTACACCTTC. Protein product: CSARGTENGYTF.

The CDR3 sequence is CSVGLSGANVLTF. The CDR3, as DNA: TGCAGCGTGGGACTATCTGGGGCCAACGTCCTGACTTTC. The gene calls are TRBV29-1 and TRBJ2-6; 7 nucleotides line up with TRBD2. The V and J ends lost 6 bases and 1 base, in that order; junction bases with no gene match: 0. The CDR3 has 13 amino acids. The germline gives CDR1 SQVTM, CDR2 ANQGSEA.

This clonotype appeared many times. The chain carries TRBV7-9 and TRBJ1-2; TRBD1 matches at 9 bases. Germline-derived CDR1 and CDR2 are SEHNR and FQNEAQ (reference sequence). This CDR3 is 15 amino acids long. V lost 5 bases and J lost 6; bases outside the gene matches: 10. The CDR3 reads CASSAQGALSHGYTF. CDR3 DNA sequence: TGTGCCAGCAGCGCACAGGGGGCGCTTTCCCATGGCTACACCTTC.

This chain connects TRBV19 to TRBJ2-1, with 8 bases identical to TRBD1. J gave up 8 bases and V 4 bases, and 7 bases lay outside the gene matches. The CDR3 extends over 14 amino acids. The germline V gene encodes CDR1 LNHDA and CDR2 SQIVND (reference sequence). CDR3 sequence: CASSSWTGNDEQFF. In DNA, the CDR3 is TGTGCCAGTAGTAGTTGGACAGGGAACGATGAGCAGTTCTTC.